This T cell receptor beta chain was sequenced during a study of cytomegalovirus exposure and HLA in healthy donors (dated by TCRdb to about 2017). Broadly, across the study: According to an earlier analysis of a few hundred of the donors, some 180 million T cells yielded approximately 120 million unique TCR beta sequences and 250 to 350 Gb of sequence data. An early release covering roughly 640 HLA-typed donors comprised approximately 290 gigabases of sequencing data and tens of millions of unique TCR sequences. Among the roughly 390 genotyped donors, 81% belonged to the genetic ancestry cluster associated with self-reported Caucasian donors. The study aimed to test whether signatures of past pathogen exposure could be identified by cataloging public T cell receptors. Using immunosequencing, the study profiled T cell repertoires from fewer than 850 subjects and related those repertoires to cytomegalovirus serostatus. A separate validation cohort of over a hundred different subjects was used in addition to the 666-subject first cohort. To predict cytomegalovirus infection status, the study combined high-throughput TCR immunosequencing, statistical association of individual TCRs with disease status, and machine learning. In a later analysis, previously published TCR beta repertoires from 666 donors were re-analyzed and high-resolution HLA genotyping was added so that TCR occurrence patterns could be studied. The later analysis used no new phenotypic data to find candidate immune exposures, relying instead on TCR beta sequences and their occurrence across donors. An earlier analysis of approximately 640 of the donors applied high-throughput TCR beta sequencing to assess whether each TCR beta V gene segment acted as functional or pseudogenic. Alongside the repertoire data, information on donor age, sex, ethnicity and CMV serostatus was compiled. In a later genetic analysis, genome-wide SNP genotypes for about three fifths of the 666 donors were used, and that subset was treated as a discovery cohort. All discovery cohort repertoires had been generated on a single sequencing platform. Both class I and class II loci were covered by HLA typing, at four-digit resolution. The number of donors typed differed by locus, with about 629-630 for A, B, C, DRB1 and DQB1, roughly 550 for DQA1, 600 to 610 for DPA1, and 472 for DPB1. Several DR-DQ haplotypes were treated as single units for association and clustering because of strong linkage in the cohort. Among some 410 genotyped donors of the cohort, an average of approximately 240,000 unique TCR beta nucleotide sequences was sequenced per donor, of which about 19% were non-productive.

The library was produced with the immunoSEQ multiplex PCR assay. For the multiplex PCR, a mixture combining 60 forward primers for TCR Vbeta segments and 13 reverse primers for TCR Jbeta segments was used. The CDR3 region of rearranged TCR beta genes was amplified from genomic DNA with a multiplex PCR assay. The Illumina HiSeq System was used to sequence the amplified TCR beta libraries as 87-base-pair reads. Under the source paper's analysis protocol: In a later analysis, 70 million to 95 million unique TCR beta chains were counted across the 666 repertoires, and about 9.9 million of these chains were shared by at least two donors. To remove PCR and sequencing errors, raw reads were error-corrected and collapsed into unique sequences using a nearest-neighbor algorithm that merged closely related sequences. V, D and J gene segments were assigned by aligning CDR3 sequences to IMGT reference sequences. For a sequence to be retained, a match of at least six nucleotides was required to both a V gene segment and a J gene segment. Rearrangements were classified as productive when the CDR3 lacked stop codons and remained in frame with V and J, and all other rearrangements were classified as non-productive. CDR3 was defined according to IMGT convention as the region running from the second conserved V-encoded cysteine to the conserved J-encoded phenylalanine. In an earlier analysis of around 570 of the donors, sequences lacking an unambiguous match to a single V gene segment were excluded. An earlier analysis of approximately 590 of the donors called V segments functional above 56.7% productive rearrangements and segregating when the between-donor standard deviation exceeded 5%. A statistical classification framework was developed to diagnose cytomegalovirus status using the catalog of TCR beta chain sequences. A later analysis assigned V and J genes by comparing TCR nucleotide sequences with IMGT/GENE-DB human TR gene sequences. Using the TCRdist pipeline, a later analysis assigned CDR3 sequences along with most-parsimonious VDJ recombination scenarios. In a later analysis, each TCR beta chain was defined by its CDR3 amino acid sequence together with its V-gene family, and reads lacking a unique V-gene family were excluded. In a later analysis, several hundred highly shared, low-generation-probability nucleotide sequences were removed to address suspected cross-contamination and a sequencing artifact. In a later analysis, a clonal expansion index was calculated for each public chain from normalized within-repertoire ranks of inferred template counts. A later analysis computed generation probabilities with a VDJ recombination model fitted to out-of-frame rearrangements, and checked the results against IGoR. In a later analysis, hypergeometric tests were used to score TCR-TCR, TCR-HLA and TCR-CMV co-occurrence, with a repertoire-size bias correction applied to TCR pairs. To estimate false discovery rates, a later analysis permuted the HLA or CMV assignments 20 times. A later analysis grouped co-occurring TCRs with DBSCAN, adding TCRdist sequence similarity when clustering within HLA-allele-positive subsets. For co-occurrence clustering, repertoires with fewer than 30,000 or more than 120,000 public chains were excluded, along with five or six repertoires with anomalous nucleotide sharing. Not all clones reach the TCRdb copy of this immuneACCESS table, which keeps in-frame sequences only. Checked studies attribute under half of the gap to unresolved V genes and leave the rest unexplained. V and J calls and clone size follow that table, whereas D and trimming were derived from the DNA. This sample has some 130,000 clones in its table, and more than 80% of those were observed once. The ten largest clones add up to 1% of the sample.

On this clone: The target of this receptor is not known. Base qualities are not at hand, and no much larger clone is one base apart.

The cohort comprised under 700 healthy bone marrow donors. At the time of sampling, all cohort members were nominally healthy, though unrecorded immune exposures were likely present. The donor tested CMV seronegative, placing the donor among the roughly 400 seronegative members of the cohort. Every donor gave a peripheral blood sample, and the peripheral blood mononuclear cells from that sample were used for TCR beta sequencing. Genomic DNA extraction from the blood cell samples was performed with the Qiagen DNeasy Blood Extraction Kit. CDR1 SNHLY and CDR2 FYNNEI are derived from the germline V gene. There are 15 amino acids in the CDR3, from cysteine to phenylalanine inclusive. Only the CDR3 part of the read is kept: 45 bases, read in frame from the first base. The trim is 4 bases for V and 5 bases for J, with a gap of 18 bases between the germline ends. Results the study describes overall, beyond this receptor: For the cohort, immune exposure information was limited to CMV serostatus. A later analysis associated around 16,000 TCR beta sequences with specific HLA alleles at a false discovery rate of 0.05. The sequencing pipeline was judged likely to have produced a cluster of highly shared sequence variants as a technical artifact. The study listed 150 to 200 TCR beta chains as associated with cytomegalovirus. Linkage disequilibrium might explain the correlated functional status among segregating V segments, but an unknown experimental factor could not be ruled out. In a later analysis, HLA-associated TCR beta chains showed more clonal expansion and lower generation probabilities than non-associated chains that were equally common. The authors suggested that the approach could potentially be extended to other disease states and immunological phenotypes. In both the original and validation cohorts, the classifier was reported to diagnose cytomegalovirus status with high specificity and sensitivity. In an earlier analysis of some 500 of the donors, most TCR beta V segments were observed in productive rearrangements about 90% or about 30% of the time, broadly matching IMGT annotations. Roughly uniform sequencing depth across donors was assumed in presence/absence analyses, although this assumption may not hold. This cohort had only TCR beta chains sequenced, and the lack of alpha or paired-chain data limited which features could be detected. Across donors, most TCR sequences were observed very rarely, whereas some public TCRs were present in many individuals. A few of the identified cytomegalovirus-associated TCR beta chains were confirmed in vitro to be specific for cytomegalovirus antigens. In a later genetic analysis, fewer N-insertions in productive TCRs were reported among donors in an Asian-associated ancestry cluster than the roughly 700-donor mean. A further reported finding was that TCR beta sequences accurately predicted the HLA-A and HLA-B alleles for most subjects in the first cohort. Assigning TCR associations to individual alleles was difficult when HLA alleles, especially DR and DQ, strongly co-occurred. In a later analysis, most CMV-associated TCR beta chains were found to appear HLA-restricted, with HLA associations seemingly driven largely by CMV exposure. An association between a missense DCLRE1C variant and V-gene and J-gene trimming of TCR beta chains was found in a later genetic analysis and replicated in an independent cohort. HLA typing was unavailable for some donors at each locus, so association tests used only the typed subset. Because counts were too low, roughly 16 rarely observed V segments, including chromosome 9 orphons, were excluded from the earlier analysis of around 590 of the donors. A later analysis found that TCR association rates varied across HLA loci, with DRB1 alleles showing the most associated TCRs and HLA-C alleles the fewest. Because the 87-base-pair reads could not distinguish some IMGT-functional V segments, including TRBV6-2 and TRBV6-3, those segments were excluded. In a later analysis, several top co-occurrence clusters were reported to appear linked to parvovirus B19, influenza, CMV and Epstein-Barr virus.

The chain was built from TRBV2 and TRBJ2-7, with a weak D call of TRBD2 (6 bases match). This TCR was sampled from a middle-aged man in good health and CMV-seronegative. Sequencing was performed on PBMCs. CDR3 reads: CASSVEGLSQNEQYF. The DNA reads TGTGCCAGCAGTGTGGAGGGGCTCTCGCAAAACGAGCAGTACTTC.